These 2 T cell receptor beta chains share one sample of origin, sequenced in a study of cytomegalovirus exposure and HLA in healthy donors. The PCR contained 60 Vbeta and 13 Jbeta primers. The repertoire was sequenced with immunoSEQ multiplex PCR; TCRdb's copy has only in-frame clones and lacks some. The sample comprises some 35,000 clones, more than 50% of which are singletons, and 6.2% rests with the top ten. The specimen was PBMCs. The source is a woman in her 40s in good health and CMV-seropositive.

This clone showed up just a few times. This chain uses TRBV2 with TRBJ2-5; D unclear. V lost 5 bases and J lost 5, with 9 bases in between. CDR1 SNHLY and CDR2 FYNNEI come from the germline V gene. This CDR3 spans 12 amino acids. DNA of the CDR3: TGTGCCAGCAGTCGAGCCTGGGAGACCCAGTACTTC. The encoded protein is CASSRAWETQYF. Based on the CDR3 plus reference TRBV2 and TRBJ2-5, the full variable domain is EPEVTQTPSHQVTQMGQEVILRCVPISNHLYFYWYRQILGQKVEFLVSFYNNEISEKSEIFDDQFSVERPDGSNFTLKIRSTKLEDSAMYFCASSRAWETQYFGPGTRLLVL.

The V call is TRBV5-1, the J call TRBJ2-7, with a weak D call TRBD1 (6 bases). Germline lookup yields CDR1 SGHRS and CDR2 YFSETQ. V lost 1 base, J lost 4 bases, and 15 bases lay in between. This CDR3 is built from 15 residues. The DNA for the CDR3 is TGCGCCAGCAGCTTGATCAGGGGTTCCACGTACGAGCAGTACTTC. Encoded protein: CASSLIRGSTYEQYF.